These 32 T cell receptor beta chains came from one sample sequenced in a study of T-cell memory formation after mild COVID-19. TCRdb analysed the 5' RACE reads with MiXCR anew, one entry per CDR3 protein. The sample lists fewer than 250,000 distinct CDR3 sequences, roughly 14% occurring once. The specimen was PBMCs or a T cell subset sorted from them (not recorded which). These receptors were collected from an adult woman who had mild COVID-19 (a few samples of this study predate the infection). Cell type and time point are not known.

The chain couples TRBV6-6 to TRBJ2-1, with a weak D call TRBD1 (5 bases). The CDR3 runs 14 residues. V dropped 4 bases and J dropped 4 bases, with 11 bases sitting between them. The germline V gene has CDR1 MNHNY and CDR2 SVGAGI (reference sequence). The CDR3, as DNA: TGTGCCAGCAGTTCCGGACACGTATACAATGAGCAGTTCTTC. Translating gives CASSSGHVYNEQFF.

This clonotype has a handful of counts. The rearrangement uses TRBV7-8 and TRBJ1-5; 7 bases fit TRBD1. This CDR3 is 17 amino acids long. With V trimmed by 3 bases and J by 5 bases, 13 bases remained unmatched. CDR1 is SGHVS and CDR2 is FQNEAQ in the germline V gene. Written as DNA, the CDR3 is TGTGCCAGCAGCTTCCCACGAGTTGGGGACAGAGATCAGCCCCAGCATTTT. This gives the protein CASSFPRVGDRDQPQHF. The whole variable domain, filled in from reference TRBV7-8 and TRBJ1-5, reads GAGVSQSPRYKVAKRGQDVALRCDPISGHVSLFWYQQALGQGPEFLTYFQNEAQLDKSGLPSDRFFAERPEGSVSTLKIQRTQQEDSAVYLCASSFPRVGDRDQPQHFGDGTRLSIL.

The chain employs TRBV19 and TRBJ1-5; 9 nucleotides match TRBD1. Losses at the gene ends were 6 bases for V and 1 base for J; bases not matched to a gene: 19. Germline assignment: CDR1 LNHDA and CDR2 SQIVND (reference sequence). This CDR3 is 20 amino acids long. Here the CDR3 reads CASRSRTGTGIRASNQPQHF. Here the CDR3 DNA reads TGTGCCAGTAGGTCCCGGACCGGGACAGGGATTAGGGCAAGCAATCAGCCCCAGCATTTT. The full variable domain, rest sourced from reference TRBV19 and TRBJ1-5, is DGGITQSPKYLFRKEGQNVTLSCEQNLNHDAMYWYRQDPGQGLRLIYYSQIVNDFQKGDIAEGYSVSREKKESFPLTVTSAQKNPTAFYLCASRSRTGTGIRASNQPQHFGDGTRLSIL.

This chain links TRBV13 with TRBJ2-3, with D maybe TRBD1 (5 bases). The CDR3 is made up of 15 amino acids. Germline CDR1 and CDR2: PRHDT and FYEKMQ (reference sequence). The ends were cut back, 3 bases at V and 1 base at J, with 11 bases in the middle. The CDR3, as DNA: TGTGCCAGCAGCTTCTCAGGGCTACGCACAGATACGCAGTATTTT. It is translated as CASSFSGLRTDTQYF. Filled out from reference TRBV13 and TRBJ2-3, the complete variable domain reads AAGVIQSPRHLIKEKRETATLKCYPIPRHDTVYWYQQGPGQDPQFLISFYEKMQSDKGSIPDRFSAQQFSDYHSELNMSSLELGDSALYFCASSFSGLRTDTQYFGPGTRLTVL.

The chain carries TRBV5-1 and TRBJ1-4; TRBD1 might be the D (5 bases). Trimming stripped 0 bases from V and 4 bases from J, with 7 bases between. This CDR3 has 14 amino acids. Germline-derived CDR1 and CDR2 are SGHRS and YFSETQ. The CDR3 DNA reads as TGCGCCAGCAGCTTGGGACAGAATAATGAAAAACTGTTTTTT. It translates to CASSLGQNNEKLFF. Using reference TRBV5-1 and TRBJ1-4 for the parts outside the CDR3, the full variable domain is KAGVTQTPRYLIKTRGQQVTLSCSPISGHRSVSWYQQTPGQGLQFLFEYFSETQRNKGNFPGRFSGRQFSNSRSEMNVSTLELGDSALYLCASSLGQNNEKLFFGSGTQLSVL.

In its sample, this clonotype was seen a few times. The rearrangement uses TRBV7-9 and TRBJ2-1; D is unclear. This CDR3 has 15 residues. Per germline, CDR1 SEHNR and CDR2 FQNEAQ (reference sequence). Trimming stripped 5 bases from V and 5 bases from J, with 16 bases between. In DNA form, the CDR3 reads TGTGCCAGCAGCCCTCGTAACGGCCGGGACAATGAGCAGTTCTTC. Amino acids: CASSPRNGRDNEQFF.

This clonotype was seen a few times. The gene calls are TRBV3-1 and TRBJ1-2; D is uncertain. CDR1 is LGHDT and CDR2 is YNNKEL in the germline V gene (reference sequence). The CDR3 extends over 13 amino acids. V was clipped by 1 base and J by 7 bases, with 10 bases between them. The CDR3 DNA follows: TGTGCCAGCAGCCAAGGGCAGCGAGGTGGCTACACCTTC. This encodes CASSQGQRGGYTF.

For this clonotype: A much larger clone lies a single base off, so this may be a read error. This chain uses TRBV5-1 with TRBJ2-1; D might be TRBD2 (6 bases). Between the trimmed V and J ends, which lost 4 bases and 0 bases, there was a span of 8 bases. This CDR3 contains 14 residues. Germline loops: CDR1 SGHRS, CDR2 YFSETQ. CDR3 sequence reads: CASSRGNSYNEQFF. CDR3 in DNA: TGCGCCAGCAGCCGGGGGAACTCCTACAATGAGCAGTTCTTC. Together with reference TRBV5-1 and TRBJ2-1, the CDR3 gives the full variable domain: KAGVTQTPRYLIKTRGQQVTLSCSPISGHRSVSWYQQTPGQGLQFLFEYFSETQRNKGNFPGRFSGRQFSNSRSEMNVSTLELGDSALYLCASSRGNSYNEQFFGPGTRLTVL.

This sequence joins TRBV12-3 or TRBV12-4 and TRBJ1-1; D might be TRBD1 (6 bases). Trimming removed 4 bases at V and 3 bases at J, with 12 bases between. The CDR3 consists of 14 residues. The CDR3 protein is CASSYRVRYTEAFF. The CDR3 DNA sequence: TGTGCCAGCAGTTACAGGGTCAGGTACACTGAAGCTTTCTTT.

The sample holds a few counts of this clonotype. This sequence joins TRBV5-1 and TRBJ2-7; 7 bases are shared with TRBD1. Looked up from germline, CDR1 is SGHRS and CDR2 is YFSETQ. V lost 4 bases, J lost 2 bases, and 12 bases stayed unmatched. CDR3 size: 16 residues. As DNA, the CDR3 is TGCGCCAGCAGCACTCGGGACAGAACCCTCACCTACGAGCAGTACTTC. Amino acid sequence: CASSTRDRTLTYEQYF.

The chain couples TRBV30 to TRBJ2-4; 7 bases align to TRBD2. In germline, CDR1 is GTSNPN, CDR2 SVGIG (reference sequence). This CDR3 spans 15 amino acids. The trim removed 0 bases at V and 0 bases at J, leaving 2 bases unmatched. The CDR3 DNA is TGTGCCTGGAGTGTAGCGGGACGAGCCAAAAACATTCAGTACTTC. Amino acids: CAWSVAGRAKNIQYF.

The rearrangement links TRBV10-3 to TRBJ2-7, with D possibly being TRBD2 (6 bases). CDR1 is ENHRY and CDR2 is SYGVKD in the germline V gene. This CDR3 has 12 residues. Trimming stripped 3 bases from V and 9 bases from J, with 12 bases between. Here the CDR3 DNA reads TGTGCCATCAGTGAAATGGGAGGCGGGCAGTACTTC. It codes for CAISEMGGGQYF.

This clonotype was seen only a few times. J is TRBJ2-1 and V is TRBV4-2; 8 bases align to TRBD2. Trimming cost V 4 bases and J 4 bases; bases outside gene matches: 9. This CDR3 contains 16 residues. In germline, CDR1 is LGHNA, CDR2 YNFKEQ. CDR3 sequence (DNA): TGTGCCAGCAGCCGGGACTCTAGCGGGTGGTACAATGAGCAGTTCTTC. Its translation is CASSRDSSGWYNEQFF.

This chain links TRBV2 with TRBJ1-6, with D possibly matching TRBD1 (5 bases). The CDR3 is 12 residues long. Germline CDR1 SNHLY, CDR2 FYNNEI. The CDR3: CAGGSYNSPLHF. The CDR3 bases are TGTGCGGGGGGTTCCTATAATTCACCCCTCCACTTT.

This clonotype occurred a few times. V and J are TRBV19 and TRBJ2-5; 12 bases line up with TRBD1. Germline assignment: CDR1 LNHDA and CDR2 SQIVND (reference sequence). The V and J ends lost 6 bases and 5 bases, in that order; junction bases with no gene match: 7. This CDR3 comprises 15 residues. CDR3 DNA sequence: TGTGCCAGTAGCAGCGCCGGGACAGGGGGCGAGACCCAGTACTTC. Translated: CASSSAGTGGETQYF.

The CDR3 bases are TGCGCCAGCGCCGCCGGGGGGGTGAACACTGAAGCTTTCTTT. Amino acids: CASAAGGVNTEAFF. The chain uses TRBV5-1 and TRBJ1-1; the D gene is possibly TRBD1 (5 bases). Trimming took 7 bases from V and 0 from J, leaving 13 bases between them. The CDR3 has 14 amino acids. Per the germline V gene, CDR1 is SGHRS and CDR2 is YFSETQ.

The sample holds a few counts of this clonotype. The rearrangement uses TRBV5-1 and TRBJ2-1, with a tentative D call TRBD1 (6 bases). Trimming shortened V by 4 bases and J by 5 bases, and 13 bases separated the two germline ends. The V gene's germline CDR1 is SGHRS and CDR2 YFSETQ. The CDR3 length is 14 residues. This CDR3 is CASSVRGPNNEQFF. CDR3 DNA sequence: TGCGCCAGCAGCGTCAGGGGACCAAACAATGAGCAGTTCTTC.

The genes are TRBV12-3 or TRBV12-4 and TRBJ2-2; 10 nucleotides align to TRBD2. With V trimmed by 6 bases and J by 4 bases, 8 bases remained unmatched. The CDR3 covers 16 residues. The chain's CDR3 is CASSLTSGRATGELFF. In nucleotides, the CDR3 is TGTGCCAGCAGCTTGACTAGCGGGCGGGCCACCGGGGAGCTGTTTTTT.

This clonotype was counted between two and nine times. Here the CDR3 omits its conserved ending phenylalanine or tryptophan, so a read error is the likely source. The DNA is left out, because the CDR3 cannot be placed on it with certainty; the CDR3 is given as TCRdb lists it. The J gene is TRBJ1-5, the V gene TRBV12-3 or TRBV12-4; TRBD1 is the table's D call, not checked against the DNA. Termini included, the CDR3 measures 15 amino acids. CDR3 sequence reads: CASSRLRDRVSAPAL.

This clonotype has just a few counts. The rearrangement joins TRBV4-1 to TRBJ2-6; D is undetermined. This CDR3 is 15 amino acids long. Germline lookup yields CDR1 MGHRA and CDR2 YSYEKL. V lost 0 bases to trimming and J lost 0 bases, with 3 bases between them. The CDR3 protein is CASSQEISGANVLTF. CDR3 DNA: TGCGCCAGCAGCCAAGAGATCTCTGGGGCCAACGTCCTGACTTTC.

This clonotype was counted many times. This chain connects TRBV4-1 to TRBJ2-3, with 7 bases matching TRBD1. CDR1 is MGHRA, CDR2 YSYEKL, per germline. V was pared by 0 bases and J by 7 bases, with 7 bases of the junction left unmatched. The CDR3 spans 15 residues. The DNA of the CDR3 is TGCGCCAGCAGCCAAGATCTAGGGGGCGCATATACGCAGTATTTT. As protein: CASSQDLGGAYTQYF.

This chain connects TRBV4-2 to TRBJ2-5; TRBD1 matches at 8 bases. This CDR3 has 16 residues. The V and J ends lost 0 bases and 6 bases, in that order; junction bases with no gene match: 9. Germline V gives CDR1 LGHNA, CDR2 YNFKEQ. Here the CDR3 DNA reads TGTGCCAGCAGCCAAGATAGGGCAGGGGGCAGGAAGACCCAGTACTTC. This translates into CASSQDRAGGRKTQYF.

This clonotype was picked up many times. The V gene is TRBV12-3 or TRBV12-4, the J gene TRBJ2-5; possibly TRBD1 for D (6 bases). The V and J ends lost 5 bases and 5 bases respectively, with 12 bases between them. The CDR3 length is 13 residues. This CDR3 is CASSPSQGETQYF. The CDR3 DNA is TGTGCCAGCAGTCCTTCCCAGGGGGAGACCCAGTACTTC.

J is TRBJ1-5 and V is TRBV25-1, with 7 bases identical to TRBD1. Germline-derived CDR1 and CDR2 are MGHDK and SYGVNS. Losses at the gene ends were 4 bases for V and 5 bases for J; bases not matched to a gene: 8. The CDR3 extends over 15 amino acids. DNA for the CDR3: TGTGCCAGCAGTGGCGACAGGGAGGGTCATCAGCCCCAGCATTTT. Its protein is CASSGDREGHQPQHF. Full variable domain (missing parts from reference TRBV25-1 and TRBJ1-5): EADIYQTPRYLVIGTGKKITLECSQTMGHDKMYWYQQDPGMELHLIHYSYGVNSTEKGDLSSESTVSRIRTEHFPLTLESARPSHTSQYLCASSGDREGHQPQHFGDGTRLSIL.

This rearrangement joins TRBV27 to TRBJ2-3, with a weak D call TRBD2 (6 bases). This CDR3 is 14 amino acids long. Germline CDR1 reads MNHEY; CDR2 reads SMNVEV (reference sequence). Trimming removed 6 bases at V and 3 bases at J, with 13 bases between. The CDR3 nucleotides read TGTGCCAGCAGAGGGACTCAACCAACAGATACGCAGTATTTT. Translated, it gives CASRGTQPTDTQYF.

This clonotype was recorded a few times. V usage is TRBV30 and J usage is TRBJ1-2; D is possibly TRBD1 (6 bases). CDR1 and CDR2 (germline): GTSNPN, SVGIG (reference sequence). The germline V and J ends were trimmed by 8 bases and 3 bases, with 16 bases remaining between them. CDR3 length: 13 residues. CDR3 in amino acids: CARFEGGDYGYTF. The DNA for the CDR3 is TGTGCCCGCTTCGAGGGGGGGGACTATGGCTACACCTTC.

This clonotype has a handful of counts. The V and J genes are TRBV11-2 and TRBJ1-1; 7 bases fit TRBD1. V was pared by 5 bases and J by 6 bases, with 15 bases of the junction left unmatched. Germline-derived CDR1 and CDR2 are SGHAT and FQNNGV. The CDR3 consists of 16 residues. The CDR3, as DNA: TGTGCCAGCAGCGTTCGACAGGGTCTCTGGGGCGCTGAAGCTTTCTTT. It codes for CASSVRQGLWGAEAFF.

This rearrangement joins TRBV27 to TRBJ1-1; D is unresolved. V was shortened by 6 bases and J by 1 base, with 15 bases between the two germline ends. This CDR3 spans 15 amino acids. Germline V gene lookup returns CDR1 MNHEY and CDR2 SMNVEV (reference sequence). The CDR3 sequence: CASRPSLGANTEAFF. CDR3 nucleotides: TGTGCCAGCAGGCCATCCCTGGGAGCGAACACTGAAGCTTTCTTT.

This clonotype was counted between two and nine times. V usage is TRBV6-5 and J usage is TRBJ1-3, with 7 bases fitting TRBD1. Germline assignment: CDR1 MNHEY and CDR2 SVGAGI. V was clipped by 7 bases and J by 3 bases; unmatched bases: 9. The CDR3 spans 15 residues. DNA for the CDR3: TGTGCCAGCACCGACCGACAGGGCGGTGGAAACACCATATATTTT. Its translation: CASTDRQGGGNTIYF.

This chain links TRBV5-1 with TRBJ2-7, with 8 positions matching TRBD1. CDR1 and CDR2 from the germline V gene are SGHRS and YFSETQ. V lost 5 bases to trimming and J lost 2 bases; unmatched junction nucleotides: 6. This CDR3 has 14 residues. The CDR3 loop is CASRSPGQAYEQYF. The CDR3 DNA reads TGCGCCAGCAGATCTCCGGGACAGGCCTACGAGCAGTACTTC.

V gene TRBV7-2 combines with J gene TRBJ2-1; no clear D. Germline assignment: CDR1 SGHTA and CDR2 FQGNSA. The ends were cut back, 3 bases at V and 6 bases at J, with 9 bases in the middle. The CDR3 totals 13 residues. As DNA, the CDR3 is TGTGCCAGCAGCTTCGGACCGATCAATGAGCAGTTCTTC. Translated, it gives CASSFGPINEQFF. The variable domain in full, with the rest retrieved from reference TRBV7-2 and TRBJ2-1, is GAGVSQSPSNKVTEKGKDVELRCDPISGHTALYWYRQSLGQGLEFLIYFQGNSAPDKSGLPSDRFSAERTGGSVSTLTIQRTQQEDSAVYLCASSFGPINEQFFGPGTRLTVL.

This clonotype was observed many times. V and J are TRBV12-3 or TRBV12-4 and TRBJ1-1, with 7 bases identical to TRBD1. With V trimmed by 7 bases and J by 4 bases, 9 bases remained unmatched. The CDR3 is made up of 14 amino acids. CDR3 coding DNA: TGTGCCAGCAATCGACAGGGAACGTTCACTGAAGCTTTCTTT. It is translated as CASNRQGTFTEAFF.